What follows describes a single T cell receptor (beta chain). This record comes from a study of control samples from healthy donors and cancer patients. Germline V gene data show CDR1 as MNHNS and CDR2 as SASEGT. Between the trimmed V and J ends, which lost 1 base and 5 bases, there was a span of 9 bases. The CDR3 is made up of 15 amino acids. Only in-frame clones appear in the TCRdb table, and some are missing; sequencing was by immunoSEQ multiplex PCR. The sample contains approximately 230,000 clones, almost 85% of which appear only once. The V call is TRBV6-1, the J call TRBJ1-6; no definite D call. The receptor was derived from a woman in her sixties with lung cancer. Sequencing was performed on PBMCs. CDR3 DNA: TGTGCCAGCAGTGAAGTCTCAAAAAATAATTCACCCCTCCACTTT. Translated, it gives CASSEVSKNNSPLHF.